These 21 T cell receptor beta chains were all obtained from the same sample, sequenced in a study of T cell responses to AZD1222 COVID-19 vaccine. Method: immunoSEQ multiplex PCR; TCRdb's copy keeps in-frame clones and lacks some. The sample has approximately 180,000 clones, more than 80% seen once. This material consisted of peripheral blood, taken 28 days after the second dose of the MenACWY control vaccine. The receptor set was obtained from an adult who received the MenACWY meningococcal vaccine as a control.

The CDR3 here is CASGDFLNYGYTF. The CDR3 DNA is TGTGCCAGTGGGGACTTTCTAAACTATGGCTACACCTTC. The chain joins TRBV13 to TRBJ1-2; D is possibly TRBD1 (5 bases). The CDR3 is 13 residues long. The V gene's germline CDR1 is PRHDT and CDR2 FYEKMQ (reference sequence). Trimming cost V 9 bases and J 2 bases, with 13 bases left between them.

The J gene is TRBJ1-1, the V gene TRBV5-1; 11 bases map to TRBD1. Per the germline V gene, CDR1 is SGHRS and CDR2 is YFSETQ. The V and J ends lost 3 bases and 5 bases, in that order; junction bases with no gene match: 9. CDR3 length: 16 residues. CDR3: CASSWAEDRGRTEAFF. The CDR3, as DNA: TGCGCCAGCAGCTGGGCCGAGGACAGGGGGCGGACTGAAGCTTTCTTT.

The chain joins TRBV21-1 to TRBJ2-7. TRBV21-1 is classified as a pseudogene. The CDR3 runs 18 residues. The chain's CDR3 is CASSKVFIKGRRMNEQYF. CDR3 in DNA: TGTGCCAGCAGCAAAGTCTTTATAAAGGGACGGAGGATGAACGAGCAGTACTTC.

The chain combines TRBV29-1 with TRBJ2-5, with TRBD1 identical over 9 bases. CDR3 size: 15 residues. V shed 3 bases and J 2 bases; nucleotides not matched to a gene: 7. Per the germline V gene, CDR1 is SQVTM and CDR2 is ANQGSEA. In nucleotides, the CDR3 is TGCAGCGTTGAGGACAGGGGAGGTAGGCAAGAGACCCAGTACTTC. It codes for CSVEDRGGRQETQYF.

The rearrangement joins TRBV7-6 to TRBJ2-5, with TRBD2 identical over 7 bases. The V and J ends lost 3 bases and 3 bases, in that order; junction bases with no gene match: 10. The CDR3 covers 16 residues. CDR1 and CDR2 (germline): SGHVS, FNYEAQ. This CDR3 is CASSFGASGRKETQYF. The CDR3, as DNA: TGTGCCAGCAGCTTCGGGGCTAGCGGACGAAAAGAGACCCAGTACTTC.

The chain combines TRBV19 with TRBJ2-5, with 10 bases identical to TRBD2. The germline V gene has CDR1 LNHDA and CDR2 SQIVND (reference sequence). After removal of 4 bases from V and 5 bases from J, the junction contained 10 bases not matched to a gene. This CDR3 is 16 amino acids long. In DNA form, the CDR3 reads TGTGCCAGTAGTAGAGGTCCTAGCGGGAGAGGCGAGACCCAGTACTTC. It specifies CASSRGPSGRGETQYF. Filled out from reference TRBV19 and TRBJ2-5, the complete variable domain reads DGGITQSPKYLFRKEGQNVTLSCEQNLNHDAMYWYRQDPGQGLRLIYYSQIVNDFQKGDIAEGYSVSREKKESFPLTVTSAQKNPTAFYLCASSRGPSGRGETQYFGPGTRLLVL.

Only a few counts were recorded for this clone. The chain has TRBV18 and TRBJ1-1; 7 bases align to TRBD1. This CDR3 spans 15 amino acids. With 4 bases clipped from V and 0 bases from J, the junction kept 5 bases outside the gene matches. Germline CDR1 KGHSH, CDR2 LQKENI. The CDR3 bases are TGTGCCAGCTCACTGGGAACAGGGGTGAACACTGAAGCTTTCTTT. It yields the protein CASSLGTGVNTEAFF.

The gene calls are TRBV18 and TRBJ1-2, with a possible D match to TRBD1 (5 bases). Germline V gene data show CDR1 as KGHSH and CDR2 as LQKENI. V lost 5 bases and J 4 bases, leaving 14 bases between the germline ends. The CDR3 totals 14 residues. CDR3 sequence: CASSSDSTIYGYTF. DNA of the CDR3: TGTGCCAGCTCATCAGACAGTACCATCTATGGCTACACCTTC.

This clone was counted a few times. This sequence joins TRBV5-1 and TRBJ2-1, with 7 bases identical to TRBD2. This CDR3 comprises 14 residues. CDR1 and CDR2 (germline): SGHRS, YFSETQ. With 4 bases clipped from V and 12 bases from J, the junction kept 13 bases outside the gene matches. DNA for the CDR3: TGCGCCAGCAGCCCCCGGGAAGCGGGATGGAGGCAGTTCTTC. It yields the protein CASSPREAGWRQFF.

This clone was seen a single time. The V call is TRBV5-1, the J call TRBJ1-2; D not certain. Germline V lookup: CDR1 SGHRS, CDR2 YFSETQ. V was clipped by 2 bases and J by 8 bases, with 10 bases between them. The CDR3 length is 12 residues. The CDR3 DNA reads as TGCGCCAGCAGCTTTTCGGAAGGCGGCTACACCTTC. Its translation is CASSFSEGGYTF.

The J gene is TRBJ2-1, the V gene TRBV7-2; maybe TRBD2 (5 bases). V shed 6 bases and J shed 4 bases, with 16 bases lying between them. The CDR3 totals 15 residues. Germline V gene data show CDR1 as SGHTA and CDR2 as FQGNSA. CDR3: CASRRSSGSYNEQFF. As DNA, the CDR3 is TGTGCCAGCAGACGTTCGAGCGGATCATACAATGAGCAGTTCTTC.

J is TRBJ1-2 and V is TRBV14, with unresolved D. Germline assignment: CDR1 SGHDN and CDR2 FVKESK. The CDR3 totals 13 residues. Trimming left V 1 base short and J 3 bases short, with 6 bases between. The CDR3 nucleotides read TGTGCCAGCAGCCAAGGGACGGACTATGGCTACACCTTC. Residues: CASSQGTDYGYTF. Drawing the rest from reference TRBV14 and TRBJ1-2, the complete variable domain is EAGVTQFPSHSVIEKGQTVTLRCDPISGHDNLYWYRRVMGKEIKFLLHFVKESKQDESGMPNNRFLAERTGGTYSTLKVQPAELEDSGVYFCASSQGTDYGYTFGSGTRLTVV.

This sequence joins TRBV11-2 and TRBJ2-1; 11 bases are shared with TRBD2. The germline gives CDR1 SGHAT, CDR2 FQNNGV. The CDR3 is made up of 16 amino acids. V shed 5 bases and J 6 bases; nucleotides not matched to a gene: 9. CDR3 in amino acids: CASSPRLAGIGNEQFF. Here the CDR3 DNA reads TGTGCCAGCAGCCCTCGACTAGCGGGAATAGGCAATGAGCAGTTCTTC.

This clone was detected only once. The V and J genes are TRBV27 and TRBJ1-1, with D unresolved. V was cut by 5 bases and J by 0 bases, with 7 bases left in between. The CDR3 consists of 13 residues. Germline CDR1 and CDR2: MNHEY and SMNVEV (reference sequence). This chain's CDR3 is CASSLGLNTEAFF. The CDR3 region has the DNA TGTGCCAGCAGTCTTGGACTGAACACTGAAGCTTTCTTT.

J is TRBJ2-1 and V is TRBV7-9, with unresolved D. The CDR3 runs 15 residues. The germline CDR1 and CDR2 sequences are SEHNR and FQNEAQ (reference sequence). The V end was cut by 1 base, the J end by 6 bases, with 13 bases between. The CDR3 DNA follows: TGTGCCAGCAGCTTAGGTATCGGGTCAAGCAATGAGCAGTTCTTC. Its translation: CASSLGIGSSNEQFF. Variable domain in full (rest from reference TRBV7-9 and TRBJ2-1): DTGVSQNPRHKITKRGQNVTFRCDPISEHNRLYWYRQTLGQGPEFLTYFQNEAQLEKSRLLSDRFSAERPKGSFSTLEIQRTEQGDSAMYLCASSLGIGSSNEQFFGPGTRLTVL.

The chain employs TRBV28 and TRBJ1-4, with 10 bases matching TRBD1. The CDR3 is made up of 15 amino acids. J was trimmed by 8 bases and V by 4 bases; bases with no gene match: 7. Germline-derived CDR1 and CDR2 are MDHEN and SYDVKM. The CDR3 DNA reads TGTGCCAGCAGTTCACCGGGACAGGGGTCCGAAAAACTGTTTTTT. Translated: CASSSPGQGSEKLFF.

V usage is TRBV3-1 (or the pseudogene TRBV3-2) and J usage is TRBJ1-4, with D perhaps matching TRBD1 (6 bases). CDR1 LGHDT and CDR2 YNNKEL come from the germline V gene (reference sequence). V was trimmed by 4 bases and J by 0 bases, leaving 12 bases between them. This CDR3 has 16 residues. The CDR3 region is CASSRIEGATNEKLFF. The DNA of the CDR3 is TGTGCCAGCAGCCGGATCGAGGGGGCAACTAATGAAAAACTGTTTTTT.

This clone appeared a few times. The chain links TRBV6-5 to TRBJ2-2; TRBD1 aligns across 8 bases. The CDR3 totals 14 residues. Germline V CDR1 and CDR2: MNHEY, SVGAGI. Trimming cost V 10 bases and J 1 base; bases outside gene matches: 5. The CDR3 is CANGQGWNTGELFF. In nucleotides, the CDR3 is TGTGCCAACGGACAGGGATGGAACACCGGGGAGCTGTTTTTT.

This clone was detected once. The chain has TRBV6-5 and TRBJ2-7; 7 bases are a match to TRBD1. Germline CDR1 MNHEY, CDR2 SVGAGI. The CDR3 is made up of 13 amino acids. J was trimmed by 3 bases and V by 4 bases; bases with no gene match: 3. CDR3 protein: CASSSGQYYEQYF. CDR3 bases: TGTGCCAGCAGTTCGGGACAGTACTACGAGCAGTACTTC.

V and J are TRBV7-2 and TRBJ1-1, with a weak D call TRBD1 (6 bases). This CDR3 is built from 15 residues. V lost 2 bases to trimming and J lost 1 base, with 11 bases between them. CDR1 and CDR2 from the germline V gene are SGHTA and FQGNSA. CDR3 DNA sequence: TGTGCCAGCAGCTTATTCCCGGGGGCGAACACTGAAGCTTTCTTT. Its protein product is CASSLFPGANTEAFF.

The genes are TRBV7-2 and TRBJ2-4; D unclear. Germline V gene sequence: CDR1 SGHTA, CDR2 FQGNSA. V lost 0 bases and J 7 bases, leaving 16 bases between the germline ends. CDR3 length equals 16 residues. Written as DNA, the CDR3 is TGTGCCAGCAGCTTAGCTCGATCGGCAGGAGCCAACATTCAGTACTTC. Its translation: CASSLARSAGANIQYF.